One sample yielded the 19 T cell receptor beta chains listed below, sequenced in a study of control samples from healthy donors and cancer patients. The data were produced by immunoSEQ multiplex PCR, yet TCRdb's version contains in-frame clones alone and is incomplete. The sample contains some 190,000 clones, about nine tenths of which appear only once. Material: blood. The source of these receptors is a man younger than 45 in good health.

The CDR3 is CASSQESTRGQGPDTQYF. The CDR3 DNA follows: TGTGCCAGCAGCCAAGAAAGCACCAGGGGACAGGGACCAGATACGCAGTATTTT. This chain connects TRBV3-1 (or the pseudogene TRBV3-2) to TRBJ2-3; 9 nucleotides agree with TRBD1. The CDR3 runs 18 residues. Germline V gene sequence: CDR1 LGHDT, CDR2 YNNKEL (reference sequence). Unmatched junction bases numbered 11, after V lost 0 bases and J lost 4 bases.

CDR3 in amino acids: CASSPSSGGTNTGELFF. CDR3 nucleotide sequence: TGCGCCAGCAGCCCCTCTAGCGGGGGGACGAACACCGGGGAGCTGTTTTTT. This sequence joins TRBV4-1 and TRBJ2-2; 11 bases are shared with TRBD2. From germline, CDR1 is MGHRA and CDR2 YSYEKL. This CDR3 is built from 17 residues. V lost 4 bases and J lost 0; bases outside the gene matches: 4.

The chain couples TRBV6-5 to TRBJ1-1; weak D call: TRBD1 (6 bases). V shed 6 bases and J shed 1 base, with 15 bases lying between them. Per germline, CDR1 MNHEY and CDR2 SVGAGI. CDR3 length equals 15 residues. As DNA, the CDR3 is TGTGCCAGCAGGGGACATGGGGGGGGGAACACTGAAGCTTTCTTT. It is translated as CASRGHGGGNTEAFF.

This chain links TRBV7-2 with TRBJ2-6; TRBD2 matches 12 bases. This CDR3 is built from 19 residues. The V and J ends lost 5 bases and 0 bases, in that order; junction bases with no gene match: 8. The germline gives CDR1 SGHTA, CDR2 FQGNSA. Here the CDR3 DNA reads TGTGCCAGCAGCCCTTACGGACTAGCGGGGATCTCTGGGGCCAACGTCCTGACTTTC. The encoded protein is CASSPYGLAGISGANVLTF.

Only one count was recorded for this clone. The chain combines TRBV5-5 with TRBJ2-1; D may be TRBD2 (6 bases). The germline CDR1 and CDR2 sequences are SGHKS and YYEKEE (reference sequence). Trimming took 1 base from V and 9 from J, leaving 17 bases between them. The CDR3 is made up of 15 amino acids. CDR3 protein: CASSLWGDGRSEQFF. The CDR3 nucleotides read TGTGCCAGCAGCTTGTGGGGGGACGGTAGGAGTGAGCAGTTCTTC. The full variable domain, completed using reference TRBV5-5 and TRBJ2-1, is DAGVTQSPTHLIKTRGQQVTLRCSPISGHKSVSWYQQVLGQGPQFIFQYYEKEERGRGNFPDRFSARQFPNYSSELNVNALLLGDSALYLCASSLWGDGRSEQFFGPGTRLTVL.

This rearrangement joins TRBV6-1 to TRBJ1-2, with D uncertain. V dropped 0 bases and J dropped 5 bases, with 13 bases sitting between them. This CDR3 spans 15 amino acids. The V gene's germline CDR1 is MNHNS and CDR2 SASEGT. CDR3 bases: TGTGCCAGCAGTGAAGCGATGGGAGGTGGGTATGGCTACACCTTC. Translating gives CASSEAMGGGYGYTF.

This sequence joins TRBV19 and TRBJ1-6; D gene ambiguous. Germline CDR1 reads LNHDA; CDR2 reads SQIVND (reference sequence). This CDR3 is 15 amino acids long. V shed 1 base and J shed 3 bases, with 7 bases lying between them. The CDR3 sequence is CASSIGRGYNSPLHF. As DNA, the CDR3 is TGTGCCAGTAGTATAGGGCGTGGCTATAATTCACCCCTCCACTTT.

This sequence joins TRBV27 and TRBJ1-1, with 7 bases matching TRBD1. The V segment lost 9 bases and the J segment 4 bases; nucleotides outside the gene matches: 8. This CDR3 comprises 13 residues. Germline lookup yields CDR1 MNHEY and CDR2 SMNVEV (reference sequence). In DNA, the CDR3 is TGTGCCAGTAAGACAGGGTTGGGCACTGAAGCTTTCTTT. Its translation is CASKTGLGTEAFF.

The V and J genes are TRBV18 and TRBJ2-3; possibly TRBD1 or TRBD2 for D (5 bases each). CDR1 KGHSH and CDR2 LQKENI come from the germline V gene. The CDR3 extends over 17 amino acids. The V end lost 4 bases, the J end lost 1 base, and 18 bases lay between the germline ends. The CDR3 protein is CASSRGKENLGTDTQYF. In DNA, the CDR3 is TGTGCCAGCTCACGGGGGAAGGAAAACCTGGGCACAGATACGCAGTATTTT.

The chain joins TRBV15 to TRBJ1-1, with 8 bases that match TRBD1. J was trimmed by 4 bases and V by 4 bases; bases with no gene match: 2. The CDR3 spans 13 residues. In germline, CDR1 is LNHNV, CDR2 YYDKDF (reference sequence). The CDR3 region has the DNA TGTGCCACCAGCAAGGGGACAGGCACTGAAGCTTTCTTT. This sequence encodes CATSKGTGTEAFF.

The chain couples TRBV28 to TRBJ2-6; 11 nucleotides match TRBD1. CDR1 and CDR2 (germline): MDHEN, SYDVKM. V lost 3 bases, J lost 4 bases, and 11 bases stayed unmatched. The CDR3 runs to 19 residues. CDR3 loop: CASSFLPDRGLAGANVLTF. The CDR3 region has the DNA TGTGCCAGCAGTTTCTTACCGGACAGGGGGCTGGCAGGGGCCAACGTCCTGACTTTC.

The rearrangement joins TRBV9 to TRBJ2-3; 9 nucleotides match TRBD2. The junction had 11 bases not matched to a gene; V was cut back by 4 bases and J by 5 bases. From germline, CDR1 is SGDLS and CDR2 YYNGEE. The CDR3 contains 16 residues. This chain's CDR3 is CASSPAAGGGVDTQYF. CDR3 DNA sequence: TGTGCCAGCAGCCCCGCGGCGGGAGGGGGCGTAGATACGCAGTATTTT. The variable domain in full, with the rest retrieved from reference TRBV9 and TRBJ2-3, is DSGVTQTPKHLITATGQRVTLRCSPRSGDLSVYWYQQSLDQGLQFLIQYYNGEERAKGNILERFSAQQFPDLHSELNLSSLELGDSALYFCASSPAAGGGVDTQYFGPGTRLTVL.

CDR3 DNA sequence: TGTGCCAGCACCGAGGGGCTGAACACTGAAGCTTTCTTT. It encodes CASTEGLNTEAFF. The chain combines TRBV9 with TRBJ1-1; D might be TRBD1 (5 bases). The CDR3 runs 13 residues. Trimming left V 6 bases short and J 0 bases short, with 9 bases between. From germline, CDR1 is SGDLS and CDR2 YYNGEE.

The J gene is TRBJ1-2, the V gene TRBV29-1; 8 bases line up with TRBD1. There are 13 residues in the CDR3. Germline CDR1 and CDR2: SQVTM and ANQGSEA. V dropped 3 bases and J dropped 5; count of bases not matched to a gene: 5. The CDR3 is CSVDQGAQYGYTF. The CDR3 nucleotides are TGCAGCGTTGATCAGGGGGCCCAATATGGCTACACCTTC. Drawing the rest from reference TRBV29-1 and TRBJ1-2, the complete variable domain is SAVISQKPSRDICQRGTSLTIQCQVDSQVTMMFWYRQQPGQSLTLIATANQGSEATYESGFVIDKFPISRPNLTFSTLTVSNMSPEDSSIYLCSVDQGAQYGYTFGSGTRLTVV.

The chain links TRBV30 to TRBJ1-6; 9 bases align to TRBD1. CDR1 and CDR2 from the germline V gene are GTSNPN and SVGIG (reference sequence). Trimming removed 0 bases from V and 9 bases from J; junction bases left unmatched: 6. CDR3 length: 15 amino acids. CDR3 loop: CAWSVQGTGTSPLHF. The CDR3 nucleotides are TGTGCCTGGAGTGTACAAGGGACAGGGACTTCACCCCTCCACTTT.

The rearrangement joins TRBV19 to TRBJ1-5; 10 bases are shared with TRBD1. Trimming took 5 bases from V and 3 from J; bases not matched to a gene: 7. Looked up from germline, CDR1 is LNHDA and CDR2 is SQIVND (reference sequence). The CDR3 is 16 amino acids. CDR3 residues: CASSSGQGWNNQPQHF. The CDR3 DNA reads TGTGCCAGTAGTTCGGGACAGGGGTGGAACAATCAGCCCCAGCATTTT.

V and J are TRBV12-3 or TRBV12-4 and TRBJ2-1; no clear D. This CDR3 comprises 11 residues. The ends were cut back, 3 bases at V and 10 bases at J, with 7 bases in the middle. CDR3 region: CASSLDREQFF. The CDR3 DNA sequence: TGTGCCAGCAGTTTGGATCGGGAGCAGTTCTTC.

The V gene is TRBV11-3, the J gene TRBJ2-3; D is unclear. The germline V gene has CDR1 SGHNT and CDR2 YENEEA. Deletions cut 3 bases from V and 0 bases from J, with 7 bases between. The CDR3 covers 14 residues. The CDR3 DNA sequence: TGTGCCAGCAGCTTTTTCGCTAGCACAGATACGCAGTATTTT. This translates into CASSFFASTDTQYF.

This clone has only one observation. This rearrangement joins TRBV6-6 to TRBJ1-5; the D is unclear. The V gene lost 5 bases and the J gene lost 4 bases, with 21 bases spanning the gap. The CDR3 is made up of 17 amino acids. Per the germline V gene, CDR1 is MNHNY and CDR2 is SVGAGI (reference sequence). CDR3 DNA: TGTGCCAGCAGTCCCCGTACCACATCGTTACCAAATCAGCCCCAGCATTTT. Its translation: CASSPRTTSLPNQPQHF.